Detailed here is one T cell receptor (beta chain). No antigen is known for it. The CDR3 covers 17 residues. V trimming: 1 base; J trimming: 1 base; junction bases outside the gene matches: 3. Germline V gene data show CDR1 as MNHEY and CDR2 as SMNVEV (reference sequence). This sample is drawn from a study of radiotherapy plus CTLA-4 blockade in lung cancer. Assay: immunoSEQ multiplex PCR; the TCRdb copy retains only in-frame clones and omits some. The sample comprises 75,000 to 80,000 clones, around 84% of which are singletons, and roughly 0.95% rests with the top ten. Study-wide results and caveats: Once radiotherapy plus ipilimumab had been given, TCR clones derived from tumor expanded in blood.

Sequencing was performed on peripheral blood, taken from a patient treated with radiotherapy plus ipilimumab. The chain combines TRBV27 with TRBJ2-2, with TRBD2 matching 10 bases. This clonotype was sampled from a human donor with non-small cell lung cancer who had stable disease on radiotherapy plus ipilimumab. This chain's CDR3 is CASSLLSSGRNTGELFF. As DNA, the CDR3 is TGTGCCAGCAGTTTATTGTCTAGCGGGAGGAACACCGGGGAGCTGTTTTTT.